This T cell receptor (beta chain) was found in a study of cytomegalovirus exposure and HLA in healthy donors. Overall study results and limits: An observed cluster of highly shared sequence variants was recorded as a likely sequencing artifact. Upon later analysis, TCR association rates were observed to vary by HLA locus, being highest for DRB1 and lowest for HLA-C. Researchers reported from a later analysis that most CMV-associated TCR beta chains appeared HLA-restricted.

A note on this clone: Its antigen remains unidentified.

With 60 Vbeta and 13 Jbeta primers, the PCR was carried out. The repertoire was sequenced with immunoSEQ multiplex PCR; TCRdb's copy has only in-frame clones and lacks some. The data hold some 140,000 clones, with about 64% observed a single time. Trimming removed 2 bases from V and 2 bases from J, with 16 bases in between. The germline V gene has CDR1 MNHEY and CDR2 SMNVEV (reference sequence). The CDR3 is 17 residues long. The sample consisted of PBMCs. The receptor's source is a woman aged 40 to 50 in good health and CMV-seronegative. The V call is TRBV27, the J call TRBJ2-1, with unresolved D. CDR3 sequence: CASSLTRRSATYNEQFF. CDR3 coding DNA: TGTGCCAGCAGTTTAACCCGCCGGAGTGCAACCTACAATGAGCAGTTCTTC.